This T cell receptor beta chain is from a study of Ad26.COV2.S vaccination and SARS-CoV-2 variants. General study results and limits: Relative to placebo recipients, vaccine recipients exhibited elevated spike-specific TCR breadth. Those who received vaccine or placebo ended up with similar non-spike TCR breadth. Using TCR breadth and depth analyses may have led to underestimated total T cell responses.

Repertoires were generated with immunoSEQ multiplex PCR, while TCRdb's copy carries only in-frame clones and drops some. The sample consists of more than 400,000 clones, around 90% of them appearing once. Documented treatment: around 19 received Ad26.COV2.S at low or high dose, single or two shots; roughly five received placebo; per-sample allocation not given. Collection of the samples took place on day 63 after the first injection of vaccine or placebo. Concerning this clone: Its matching antigen is unknown.

V was clipped by 1 base and J by 6 bases, with 10 bases between them. The V gene's germline CDR1 is LGHDT and CDR2 YNNKEL (reference sequence). CDR3 length: 14 amino acids. The sequencing used peripheral blood, collected in a trial of Ad26.COV2.S vaccine versus placebo. The J gene is TRBJ2-4, the V gene TRBV3-1 (or the pseudogene TRBV3-2); D possibly matches TRBD1 or TRBD2 (5 bases each). This sequence was found in a person aged 18 to 65 who received the Ad26.COV2.S COVID-19 vaccine or a placebo. CDR3 loop: CASSQGGRGNIQYF. CDR3 bases: TGTGCCAGCAGCCAAGGGGGACGGGGAAACATTCAGTACTTC.